The clone carrying this T cell receptor (beta chain) has a handful of counts. The antigen remains undetermined. It was with 60 Vbeta and 13 Jbeta primers that the PCR ran. This table comes from immunoSEQ multiplex PCR, and its TCRdb copy is limited to in-frame clones, with some not included. The table shows about 180,000 clones, with around 80% occurring only once. This entry belongs to a study of cytomegalovirus exposure and HLA in healthy donors. Whole-study findings and limits: The authors listed 180 or so TCR beta chains as cytomegalovirus-associated. In the analysis, some V segments, TRBV6-2 and TRBV6-3 included, were excluded as indistinguishable. Across HLA loci, a later analysis found differing TCR association rates, with DRB1 most and HLA-C fewest.

CDR3 size: 19 residues. J was trimmed by 2 bases and V by 3 bases; bases with no gene match: 13. In germline, CDR1 is SGDLS, CDR2 YYNGEE. The sample was PBMCs. The chain links TRBV9 to TRBJ2-3; 12 nucleotides align to TRBD1. This TCR came from a woman aged 55-75 years in good health and CMV-seropositive. The CDR3 DNA reads as TGTGCCAGCAGCGCGGGACTTCCGGGACAGGGGGCCCACACAGATACGCAGTATTTT. Translation: CASSAGLPGQGAHTDTQYF.